Below, one TCR beta chain is given with its context. TCRdb keeps only in-frame clones here, not all; method: immunoSEQ multiplex PCR. The data hold about 44,000 clones, with roughly nine tenths observed a single time. This specimen comes from a study of blood T cell repertoires in COVID-19. The source material was peripheral blood. This receptor was obtained from a man in his fifties or sixties with COVID-19, enrolled during active disease.

The CDR3 loop reads CASSPGPEADTQYF. The CDR3 bases are TGCGCCAGCAGCCCGGGTCCAGAGGCAGATACGCAGTATTTT. The chain links TRBV5-1 to TRBJ2-3; D uncertain. This CDR3 region has 14 residues. CDR1 and CDR2 from the germline V gene are SGHRS and YFSETQ. Trimming removed 4 bases at V and 4 bases at J, with 13 bases between.